The clone carrying this TCR beta chain was detected a few times. Its antigen is still unknown. Building the TCR beta libraries relied on iRepertoire HTBI primers, and CDR3 regions underwent Arm-PCR. MiXCR, run by TCRdb on the multiplex PCR reads, gives a single entry per CDR3 protein. Of around 450,000 distinct CDR3 sequences listed, 15% were seen once; the top ten hold roughly a sixth. The data derive from a study of regulatory T cells in long-lasting Graves disease. This CDR3 has 14 amino acids. Germline values: CDR1 SGHTA, CDR2 FQGNSA. With V trimmed by 7 bases and J by 8 bases, 13 bases remained unmatched. Sample time point: newly diagnosed GD, antithyroid drugs for less than 3 months. PBMC-derived RNA was used for the TCR library. Whole-study results and caveats: Shared public clonotypes totalled 2,741 in persistent patients, compared with some 920 in new patients.

The sample was also linked to a second study, of T cells in Graves' hyperthyroidism and ophthalmopathy.

Sequencing used peripheral blood mononuclear cells (PBMCs), obtained at new diagnosis, from a patient treated with antithyroid drugs. This sequence joins TRBV7-2 and TRBJ1-2; 7 bases match TRBD1. The TCR comes from a woman aged 30 to 39 with Graves disease. In nucleotides, the CDR3 is TGTGCCAGCACCCCAGGGGGTGCAGGGAGGGGCTACACCTTC. Translating gives CASTPGGAGRGYTF.